The entry below gives a single T cell receptor beta chain sequence along with its context. Seattle's cohort entered during active infection and was followed longitudinally. This sample was included in a study of blood T cell repertoires in COVID-19. In the study overall: There were acute and convalescent COVID-19 samples, and they came from the United States, Italy and Spain. T cells, B-cell-depleted T cells, or PBMCs provided the cDNA or gDNA that served as material.

In the source study's methods: For nucleated cells, counts were estimated from reference gene primer amplification. Libraries were prepared by immunoSEQ multiplex PCR; TCRdb keeps only in-frame clonotypes and omits some of them. That table furnishes V, J and clone size, whereas the DNA furnished D and trimming. There are about 110,000 clones in the sample; roughly four fifths occur only once, and approximately 6.2% lies in the top ten. The source is a man aged 80 or over with COVID-19, enrolled during active disease. Sequencing was carried out using peripheral blood.

CDR3 protein: CASSLQGLGQNQPQHF. The CDR3 nucleotides read TGTGCCAGCAGTTTACAGGGATTGGGGCAAAATCAGCCCCAGCATTTT. V is TRBV28 and J is TRBJ1-5; perhaps TRBD1 as D (5 bases). The V end was cut by 2 bases, the J end by 4 bases, with 15 bases between. Germline V lookup: CDR1 MDHEN, CDR2 SYDVKM. The CDR3 is made up of 16 amino acids. Variable domain in full (rest from reference TRBV28 and TRBJ1-5): DVKVTQSSRYLVKRTGEKVFLECVQDMDHENMFWYRQDPGLGLRLIYFSYDVKMKEKGDIPEGYSVSREKKERFSLILESASTNQTSMYLCASSLQGLGQNQPQHFGDGTRLSIL.